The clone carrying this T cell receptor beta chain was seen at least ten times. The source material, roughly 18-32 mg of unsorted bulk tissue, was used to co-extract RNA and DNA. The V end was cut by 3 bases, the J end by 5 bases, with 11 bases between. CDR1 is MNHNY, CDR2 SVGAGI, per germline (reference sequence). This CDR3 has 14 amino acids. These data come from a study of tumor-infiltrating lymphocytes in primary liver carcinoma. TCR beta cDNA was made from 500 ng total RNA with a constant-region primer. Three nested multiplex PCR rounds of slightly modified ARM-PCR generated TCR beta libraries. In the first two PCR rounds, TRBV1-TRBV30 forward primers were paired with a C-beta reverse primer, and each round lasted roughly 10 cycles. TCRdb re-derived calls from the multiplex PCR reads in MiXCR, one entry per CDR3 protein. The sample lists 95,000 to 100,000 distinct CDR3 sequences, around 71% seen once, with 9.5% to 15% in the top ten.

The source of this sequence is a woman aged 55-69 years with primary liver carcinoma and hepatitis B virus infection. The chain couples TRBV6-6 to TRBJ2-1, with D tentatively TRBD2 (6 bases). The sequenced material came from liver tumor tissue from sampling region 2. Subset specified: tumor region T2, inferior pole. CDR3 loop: CASSYRGLNNEQFF. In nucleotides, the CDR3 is TGTGCCAGCAGTTATCGGGGACTTAACAATGAGCAGTTCTTC.